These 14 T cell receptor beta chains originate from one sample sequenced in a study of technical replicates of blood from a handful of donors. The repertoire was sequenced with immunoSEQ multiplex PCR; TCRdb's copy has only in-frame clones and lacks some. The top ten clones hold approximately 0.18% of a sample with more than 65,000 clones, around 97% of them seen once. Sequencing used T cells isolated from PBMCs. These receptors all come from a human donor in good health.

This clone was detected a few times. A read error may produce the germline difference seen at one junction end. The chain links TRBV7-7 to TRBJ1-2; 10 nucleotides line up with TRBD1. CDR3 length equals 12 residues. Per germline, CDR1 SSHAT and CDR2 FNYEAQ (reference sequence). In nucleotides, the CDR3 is TGTGCTAGCAGTTTCGGACAGGGGGACTACACCTTC. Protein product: CASSFGQGDYTF.

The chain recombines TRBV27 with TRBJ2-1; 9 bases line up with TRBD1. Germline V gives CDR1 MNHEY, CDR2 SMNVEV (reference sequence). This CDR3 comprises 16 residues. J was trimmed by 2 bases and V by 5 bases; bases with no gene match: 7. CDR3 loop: CASSKGQGRPYNEQFF. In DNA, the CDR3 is TGTGCCAGCAGTAAGGGACAGGGACGTCCCTACAATGAGCAGTTCTTC.

The CDR3 protein is CASSPTSGGATDTQYF. CDR3 bases: TGTGCCAGCAGCCCAACTAGCGGGGGGGCCACAGATACGCAGTATTTT. The genes are TRBV7-3 and TRBJ2-3; the match to TRBD2 covers 13 bases. The trim removed 5 bases at V and 2 bases at J, leaving 4 bases unmatched. Germline CDR1 is SGHTA and CDR2 is FQGTGA. The CDR3 spans 16 residues.

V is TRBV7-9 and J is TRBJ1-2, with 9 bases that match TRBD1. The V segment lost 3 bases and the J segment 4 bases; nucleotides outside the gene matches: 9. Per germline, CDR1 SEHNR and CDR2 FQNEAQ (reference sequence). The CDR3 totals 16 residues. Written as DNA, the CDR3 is TGTGCCAGCAGCTTGAGTGGACAGGGGATAGGCTATGGCTACACCTTC. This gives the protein CASSLSGQGIGYGYTF.

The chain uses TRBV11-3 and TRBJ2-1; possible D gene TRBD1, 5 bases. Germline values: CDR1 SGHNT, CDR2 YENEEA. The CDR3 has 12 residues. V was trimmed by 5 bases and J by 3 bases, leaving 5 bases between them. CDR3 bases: TGTGCCAGCAGCAGGGGCTACAATGAGCAGTTCTTC. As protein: CASSRGYNEQFF.

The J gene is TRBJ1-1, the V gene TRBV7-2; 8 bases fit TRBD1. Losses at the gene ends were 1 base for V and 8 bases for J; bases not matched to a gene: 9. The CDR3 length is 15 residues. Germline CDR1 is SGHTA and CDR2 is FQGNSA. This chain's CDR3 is CASSLDGRGLIEAFF. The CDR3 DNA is TGTGCCAGCAGCTTAGACGGCAGGGGGCTTATAGAAGCTTTCTTT.

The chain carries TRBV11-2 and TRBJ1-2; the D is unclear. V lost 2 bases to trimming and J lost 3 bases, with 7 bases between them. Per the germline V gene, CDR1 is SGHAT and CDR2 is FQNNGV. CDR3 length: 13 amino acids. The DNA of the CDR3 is TGTGCCAGCAGCTTAACCGACTACTATGGCTACACCTTC. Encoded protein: CASSLTDYYGYTF.

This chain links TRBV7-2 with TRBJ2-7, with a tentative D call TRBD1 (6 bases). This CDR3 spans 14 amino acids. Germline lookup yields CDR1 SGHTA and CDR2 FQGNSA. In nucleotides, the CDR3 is TGTGCAAGTGCCTGGGGGCGTGGATCCTACGAGCAGTACTTC. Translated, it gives CASAWGRGSYEQYF.

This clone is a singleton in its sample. CDR3 nucleotides: TGCGCCAGCAGCTTGTTTCACCTGACAGGGGGTATGGAGACCCAGTACTTC. Translated, it gives CASSLFHLTGGMETQYF. The chain carries TRBV5-1 and TRBJ2-5; 9 bases fit TRBD1. Germline V gene sequence: CDR1 SGHRS, CDR2 YFSETQ. V was pared by 1 base and J by 5 bases, with 12 bases of the junction left unmatched. The CDR3 is 17 residues long.

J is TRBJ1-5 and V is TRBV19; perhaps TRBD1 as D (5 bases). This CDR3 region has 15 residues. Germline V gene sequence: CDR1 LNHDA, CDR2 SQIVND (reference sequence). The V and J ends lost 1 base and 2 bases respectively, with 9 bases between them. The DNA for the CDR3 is TGTGCCAGTAGTATAGGCGGAGGGGGCAATCAGCCCCAGCATTTT. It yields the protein CASSIGGGGNQPQHF. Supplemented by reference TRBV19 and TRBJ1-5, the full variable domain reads DGGITQSPKYLFRKEGQNVTLSCEQNLNHDAMYWYRQDPGQGLRLIYYSQIVNDFQKGDIAEGYSVSREKKESFPLTVTSAQKNPTAFYLCASSIGGGGNQPQHFGDGTRLSIL.

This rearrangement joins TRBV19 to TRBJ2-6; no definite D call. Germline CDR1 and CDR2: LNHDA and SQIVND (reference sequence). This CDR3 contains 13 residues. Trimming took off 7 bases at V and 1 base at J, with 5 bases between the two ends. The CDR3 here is CASTRSGANVLTF. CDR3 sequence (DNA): TGTGCCAGTACTCGGTCTGGGGCCAACGTCCTGACTTTC.

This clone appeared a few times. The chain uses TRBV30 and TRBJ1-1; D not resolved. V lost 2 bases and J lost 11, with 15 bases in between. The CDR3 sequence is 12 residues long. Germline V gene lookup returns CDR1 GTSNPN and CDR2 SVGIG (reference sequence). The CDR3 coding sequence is TGTGCCTGGAGTTCGGAGGGTATAGGCGCTTTCTTT. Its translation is CAWSSEGIGAFF. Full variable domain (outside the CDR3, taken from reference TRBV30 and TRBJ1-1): SQTIHQWPATLVQPVGSPLSLECTVEGTSNPNLYWYRQAAGRGLQLLFYSVGIGQISSEVPQNLSASRPQDRQFILSSKKLLLSDSGFYLCAWSSEGIGAFFGQGTRLTVV.

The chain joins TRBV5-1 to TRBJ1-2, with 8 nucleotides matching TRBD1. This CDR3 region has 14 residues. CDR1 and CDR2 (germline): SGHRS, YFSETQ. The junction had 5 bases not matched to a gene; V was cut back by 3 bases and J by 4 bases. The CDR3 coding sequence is TGCGCCAGCAGCTCCGGACAGGGTTCCTATGGCTACACCTTC. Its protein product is CASSSGQGSYGYTF.

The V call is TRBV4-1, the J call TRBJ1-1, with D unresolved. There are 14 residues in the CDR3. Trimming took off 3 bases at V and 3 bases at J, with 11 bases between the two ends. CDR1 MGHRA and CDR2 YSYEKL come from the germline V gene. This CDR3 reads CASSHPGSHTEAFF. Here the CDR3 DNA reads TGCGCCAGCAGCCACCCCGGGAGCCACACTGAAGCTTTCTTT.